What follows are 13 T cell receptor beta chains derived from one specimen sequenced in a study of CD8 T cells in Susac syndrome. Reverse transcription of roughly 0.45 to 1 ug RNA used random hexamers. MiXCR, applied by TCRdb to the immunoSEQ multiplex PCR reads, yields one record per CDR3 protein. The sample lists a few hundred thousand distinct CDR3 sequences; about 91% were seen once. The sample comprised CD8+ T cells from PBMCs. The receptors come from a human donor with multiple sclerosis.

The count of this clonotype is one. The rearrangement joins TRBV28 to TRBJ1-2; D not certain. There are 16 residues in the CDR3. The germline V gene has CDR1 MDHEN and CDR2 SYDVKM. V was shortened by 5 bases and J by 0 bases, with 16 bases between the two germline ends. The CDR3 reads CASSPRADTTNYGYTF. The CDR3 region has the DNA TGTGCCAGCAGTCCACGAGCAGACACCACTAACTATGGCTACACCTTC.

This chain connects TRBV29-1 to TRBJ1-1, with TRBD1 as a possible D gene (6 bases). The V gene's germline CDR1 is SQVTM and CDR2 ANQGSEA. There are 12 residues in the CDR3. V lost 5 bases and J 1 base, leaving 8 bases between the germline ends. The CDR3 here is CSVRGGNTEAFF. The CDR3 DNA follows: TGCAGCGTTAGAGGGGGGAACACTGAAGCTTTCTTT.

The genes are TRBV29-1 and TRBJ2-2, with D unresolved. CDR1 and CDR2 from the germline V gene are SQVTM and ANQGSEA. CDR3 length: 11 amino acids. CDR3 sequence reads: CSIGDTGELFF. The CDR3 DNA reads as TGCAGTATCGGAGACACCGGGGAGCTGTTTTTT.

This clonotype has only one observation. The chain is built from TRBV14 and TRBJ2-7, with 8 bases fitting TRBD2. This CDR3 is 15 amino acids long. Germline V CDR1 and CDR2: SGHDN, FVKESK. The junction had 5 bases not matched to a gene; V was cut back by 1 base and J by 3 bases. The DNA for the CDR3 is TGTGCCAGCAGCCAAGGACTAGCGATTTACTACGAGCAGTACTTC. Translated, it gives CASSQGLAIYYEQYF.

The V gene is TRBV12-3 or TRBV12-4, the J gene TRBJ2-5, with TRBD2 identical over 11 bases. CDR3 length: 12 residues. J was trimmed by 14 bases and V by 4 bases; bases with no gene match: 6. CDR3 loop: CASSSMTSGAYF. CDR3 sequence (DNA): TGTGCCAGCAGTTCTATGACTAGCGGGGCCTACTTC.

About this clonotype itself: The junction departs from the called germline gene at one end, perhaps through a read error. This chain connects TRBV7-9 to TRBJ2-2; D gene ambiguous. Germline lookup yields CDR1 SEHNR and CDR2 FQNEAQ (reference sequence). The CDR3 sequence is 16 residues long. CDR3 residues: CASSFGQGINTRELFF. The CDR3 coding sequence is TGTGCCAGCAGCTTTGGGCAAGGGATAAACACCAGGGAGCTGTTTTTT.

The chain links TRBV30 to TRBJ1-1; tentative D call: TRBD1 (6 bases). The germline gives CDR1 GTSNPN, CDR2 SVGIG (reference sequence). Between the trimmed V and J ends, which lost 5 bases and 0 bases, there was a span of 10 bases. The CDR3 length is 13 residues. CDR3 in amino acids: CAWVGQMNTEAFF. CDR3 nucleotide sequence: TGTGCCTGGGTCGGACAGATGAACACTGAAGCTTTCTTT.

The rearrangement joins TRBV4-3 to TRBJ2-1; possible D gene TRBD2, 5 bases. The CDR3 has 16 residues. Germline V gives CDR1 LGHNA, CDR2 YSLEER. Between the trimmed V and J ends, which lost 5 bases and 7 bases, there was a span of 21 bases. The CDR3 loop reads CASSEAPNGLPNEQFF. The DNA for the CDR3 is TGCGCCAGCAGCGAGGCTCCGAATGGACTCCCGAATGAGCAGTTCTTC.

The V and J genes are TRBV7-2 and TRBJ2-7; D call uncertain. V was pared by 2 bases and J by 2 bases, with 10 bases between. The CDR3 covers 14 residues. The V gene's germline CDR1 is SGHTA and CDR2 FQGNSA. CDR3 DNA: TGTGCCAGCAGCTTAAGCGACCTTACCTACGAGCAGTACTTC. Protein product: CASSLSDLTYEQYF.

V usage is TRBV19 and J usage is TRBJ2-2; D possibly uses TRBD1 or TRBD2 (5 bases each). Germline V gene lookup returns CDR1 LNHDA and CDR2 SQIVND (reference sequence). V lost 4 bases, J lost 11 bases, and 14 bases lay in between. The CDR3 totals 13 residues. The CDR3 sequence: CASSTGTVLELFF. CDR3 in DNA: TGTGCCAGTAGTACCGGGACGGTTCTCGAGCTGTTTTTT.

This clonotype was recorded once. This sequence joins TRBV5-4 and TRBJ2-3; 7 bases are shared with TRBD1. V dropped 5 bases and J dropped 3; count of bases not matched to a gene: 6. The CDR3 extends over 14 amino acids. The V gene's germline CDR1 is SGHNT and CDR2 YYREEE (reference sequence). For the CDR3, the DNA is TGTGCCAGCAGACCTCGGACAGGAACAGATACGCAGTATTTT. The encoded protein is CASRPRTGTDTQYF.

This rearrangement joins TRBV6-2 or TRBV6-3 to TRBJ1-5; 9 bases match TRBD1. CDR3 length: 18 amino acids. Germline CDR1 and CDR2: MNHEY and SVGEGT. Losses at the gene ends were 6 bases for V and 0 bases for J; bases not matched to a gene: 12. The CDR3 region is CASRHLSTGGYSNQPQHF. In DNA form, the CDR3 reads TGTGCCAGCAGACATCTTTCGACAGGGGGATATAGCAATCAGCCCCAGCATTTT.

V and J are TRBV4-1 and TRBJ2-7; D call uncertain. The CDR3 runs 14 residues. V was pared by 4 bases and J by 0 bases, with 10 bases between. Germline lookup yields CDR1 MGHRA and CDR2 YSYEKL. The CDR3 coding sequence is TGCGCCAGCAGCCTACAACTAAGCTCCTACGAGCAGTACTTC. It codes for CASSLQLSSYEQYF.